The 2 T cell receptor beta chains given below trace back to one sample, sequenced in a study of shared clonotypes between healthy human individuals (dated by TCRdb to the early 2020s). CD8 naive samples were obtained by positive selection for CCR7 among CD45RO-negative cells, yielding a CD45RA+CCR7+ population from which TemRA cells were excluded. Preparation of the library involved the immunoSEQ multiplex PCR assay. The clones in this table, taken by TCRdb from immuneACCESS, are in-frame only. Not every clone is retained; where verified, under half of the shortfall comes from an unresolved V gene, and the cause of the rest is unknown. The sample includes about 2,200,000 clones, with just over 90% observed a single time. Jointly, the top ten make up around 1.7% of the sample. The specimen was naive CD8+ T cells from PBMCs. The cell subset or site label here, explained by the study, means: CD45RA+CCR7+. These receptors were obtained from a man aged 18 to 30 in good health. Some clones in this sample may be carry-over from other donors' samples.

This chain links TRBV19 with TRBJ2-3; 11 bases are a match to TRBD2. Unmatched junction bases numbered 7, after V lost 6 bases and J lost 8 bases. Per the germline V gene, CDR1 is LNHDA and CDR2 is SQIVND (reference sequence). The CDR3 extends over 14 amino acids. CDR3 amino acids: CASRLAGVGSTQYF. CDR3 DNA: TGTGCCAGTAGACTAGCGGGAGTGGGTTCTACGCAGTATTTT.

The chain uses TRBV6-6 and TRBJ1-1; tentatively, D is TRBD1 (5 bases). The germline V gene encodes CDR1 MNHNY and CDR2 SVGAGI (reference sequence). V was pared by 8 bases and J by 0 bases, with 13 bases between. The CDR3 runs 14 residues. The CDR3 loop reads CASWDYLMNTEAFF. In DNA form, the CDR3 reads TGTGCCAGCTGGGACTATCTCATGAACACTGAAGCTTTCTTT.